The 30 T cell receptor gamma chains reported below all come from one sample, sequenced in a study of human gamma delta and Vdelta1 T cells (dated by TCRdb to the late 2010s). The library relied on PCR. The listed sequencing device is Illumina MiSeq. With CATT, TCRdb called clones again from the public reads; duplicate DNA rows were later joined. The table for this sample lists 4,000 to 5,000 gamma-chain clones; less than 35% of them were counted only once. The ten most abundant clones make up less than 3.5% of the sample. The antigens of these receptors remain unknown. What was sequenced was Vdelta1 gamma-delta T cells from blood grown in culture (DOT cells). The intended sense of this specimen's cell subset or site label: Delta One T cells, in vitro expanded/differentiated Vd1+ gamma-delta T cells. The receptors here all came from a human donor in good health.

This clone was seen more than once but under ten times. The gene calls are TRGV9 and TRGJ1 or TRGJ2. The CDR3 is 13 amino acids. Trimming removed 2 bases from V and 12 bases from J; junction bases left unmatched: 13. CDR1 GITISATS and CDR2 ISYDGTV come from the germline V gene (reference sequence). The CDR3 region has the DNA TGTGCCTTGTGGGAGGCCCTCCGGGGCGGGAAACTCTTT. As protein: CALWEALRGGKLF.

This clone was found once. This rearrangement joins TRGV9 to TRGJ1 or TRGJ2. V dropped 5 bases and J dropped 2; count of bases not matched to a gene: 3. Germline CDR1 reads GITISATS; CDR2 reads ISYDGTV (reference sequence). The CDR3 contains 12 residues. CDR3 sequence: CALWGYYYKKLF. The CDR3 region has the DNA TGTGCCTTGTGGGGCTATTATTATAAGAAACTCTTT.

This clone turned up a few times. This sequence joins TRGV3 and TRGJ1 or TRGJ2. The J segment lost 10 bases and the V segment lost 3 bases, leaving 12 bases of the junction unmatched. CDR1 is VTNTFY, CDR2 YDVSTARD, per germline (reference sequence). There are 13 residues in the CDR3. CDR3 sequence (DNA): TGTGCCACCTGGGACGGGCCGCGAGGGAAGAAACTCTTT. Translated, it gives CATWDGPRGKKLF.

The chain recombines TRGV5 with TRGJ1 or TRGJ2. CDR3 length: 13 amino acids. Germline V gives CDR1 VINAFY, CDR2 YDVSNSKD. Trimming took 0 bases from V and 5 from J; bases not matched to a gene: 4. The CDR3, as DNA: TGTGCCACCTGGGACAGGCACGATTATAAGAAACTCTTT. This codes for CATWDRHDYKKLF.

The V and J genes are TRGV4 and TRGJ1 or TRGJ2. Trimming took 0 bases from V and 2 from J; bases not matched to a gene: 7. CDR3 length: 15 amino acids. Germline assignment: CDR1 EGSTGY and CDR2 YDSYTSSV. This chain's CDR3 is CATWDGPGDYYKKLF. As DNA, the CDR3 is TGTGCCACCTGGGATGGGCCGGGGGATTATTATAAGAAACTCTTT.

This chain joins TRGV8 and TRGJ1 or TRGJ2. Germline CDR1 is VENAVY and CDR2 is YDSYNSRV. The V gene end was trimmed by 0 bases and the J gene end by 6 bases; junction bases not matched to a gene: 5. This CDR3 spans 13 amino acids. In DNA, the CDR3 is TGTGCCACCTGGGATAGGCCGGTTTATAAGAAACTCTTT. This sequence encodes CATWDRPVYKKLF.

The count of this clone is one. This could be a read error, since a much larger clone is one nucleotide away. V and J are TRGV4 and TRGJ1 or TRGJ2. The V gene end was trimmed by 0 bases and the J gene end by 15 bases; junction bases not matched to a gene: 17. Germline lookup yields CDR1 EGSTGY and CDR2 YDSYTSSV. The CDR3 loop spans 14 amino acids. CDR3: CATWDGPGLRRLLF. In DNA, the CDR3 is TGTGCCACCTGGGATGGGCCTGGCCTCCGCCGTTTACTCTTT.

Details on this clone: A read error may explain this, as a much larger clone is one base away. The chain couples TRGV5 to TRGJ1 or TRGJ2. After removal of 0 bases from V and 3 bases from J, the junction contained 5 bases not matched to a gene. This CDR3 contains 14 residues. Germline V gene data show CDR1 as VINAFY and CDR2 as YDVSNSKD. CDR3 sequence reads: CATWDRRSYYKKLF. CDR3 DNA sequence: TGTGCCACCTGGGACAGGCGTAGTTATTATAAGAAACTCTTT.

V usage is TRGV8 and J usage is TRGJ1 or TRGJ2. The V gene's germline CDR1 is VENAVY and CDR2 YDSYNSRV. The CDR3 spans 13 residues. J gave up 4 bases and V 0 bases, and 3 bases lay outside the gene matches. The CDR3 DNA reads TGTGCCACCTGGGATAGGATGTATTATAAGAAACTCTTT. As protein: CATWDRMYYKKLF.

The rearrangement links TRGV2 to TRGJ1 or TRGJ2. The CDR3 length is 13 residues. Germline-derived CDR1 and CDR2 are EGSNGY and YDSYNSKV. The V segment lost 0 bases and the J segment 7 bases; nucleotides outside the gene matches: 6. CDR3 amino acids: CATWDGIWYKKLF. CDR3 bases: TGTGCCACCTGGGACGGGATTTGGTATAAGAAACTCTTT.

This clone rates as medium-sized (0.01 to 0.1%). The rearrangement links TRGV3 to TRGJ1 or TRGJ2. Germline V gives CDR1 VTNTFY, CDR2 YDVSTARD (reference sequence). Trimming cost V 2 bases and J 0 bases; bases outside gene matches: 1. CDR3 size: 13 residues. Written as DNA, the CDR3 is TGTGCCACCTGGGACACGAATTATTATAAGAAACTCTTT. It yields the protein CATWDTNYYKKLF.

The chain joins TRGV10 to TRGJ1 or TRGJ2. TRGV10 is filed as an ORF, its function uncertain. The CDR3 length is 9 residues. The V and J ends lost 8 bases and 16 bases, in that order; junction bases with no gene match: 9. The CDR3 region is CAAWDGYLF. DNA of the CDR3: TGTGCTGCGTGGGATGGTTACCTCTTT.

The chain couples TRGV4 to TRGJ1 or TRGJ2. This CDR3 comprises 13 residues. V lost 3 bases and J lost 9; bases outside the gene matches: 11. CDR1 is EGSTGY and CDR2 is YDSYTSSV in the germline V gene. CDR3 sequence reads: CATWDLGGRKKLF. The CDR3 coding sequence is TGTGCCACCTGGGATTTAGGGGGTCGTAAGAAACTCTTT.

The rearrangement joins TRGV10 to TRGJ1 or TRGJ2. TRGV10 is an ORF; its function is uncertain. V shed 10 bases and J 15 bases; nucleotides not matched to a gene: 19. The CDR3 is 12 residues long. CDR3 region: CAALVLTWAGLF. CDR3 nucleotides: TGTGCTGCGTTGGTCCTCACTTGGGCCGGACTCTTT.

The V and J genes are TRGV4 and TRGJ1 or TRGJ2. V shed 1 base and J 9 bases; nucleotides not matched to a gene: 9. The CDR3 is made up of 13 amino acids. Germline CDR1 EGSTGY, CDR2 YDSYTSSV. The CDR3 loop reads CATWDGIRGKKLF. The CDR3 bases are TGTGCCACCTGGGATGGCATTCGGGGTAAGAAACTCTTT.

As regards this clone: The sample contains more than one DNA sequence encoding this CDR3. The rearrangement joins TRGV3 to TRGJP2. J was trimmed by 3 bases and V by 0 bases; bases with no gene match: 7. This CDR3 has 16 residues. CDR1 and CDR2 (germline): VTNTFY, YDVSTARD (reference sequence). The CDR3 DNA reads TGTGCCACCTGGGACAGGCCGAAGGGTAGTGATTGGATCAAGACGTTT. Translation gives CATWDRPKGSDWIKTF.

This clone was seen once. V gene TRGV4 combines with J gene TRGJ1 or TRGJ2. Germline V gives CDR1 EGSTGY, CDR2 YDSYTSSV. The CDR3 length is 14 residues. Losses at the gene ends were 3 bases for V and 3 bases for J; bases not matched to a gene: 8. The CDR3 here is CATWDFPFYYKKLF. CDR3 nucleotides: TGTGCCACCTGGGATTTCCCATTTTATTATAAGAAACTCTTT.

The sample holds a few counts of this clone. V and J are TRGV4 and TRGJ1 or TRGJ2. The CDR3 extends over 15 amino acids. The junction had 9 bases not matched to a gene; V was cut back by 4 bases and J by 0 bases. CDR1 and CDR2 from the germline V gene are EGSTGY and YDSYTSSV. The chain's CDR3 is CATWDGLLNYYKKLF. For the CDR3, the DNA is TGTGCCACCTGGGACGGACTACTGAATTATTATAAGAAACTCTTT.

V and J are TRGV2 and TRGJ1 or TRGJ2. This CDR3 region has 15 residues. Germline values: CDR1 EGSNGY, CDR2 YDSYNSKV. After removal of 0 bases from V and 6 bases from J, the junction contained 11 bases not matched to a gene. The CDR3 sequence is CATWDGKGRGYKKLF. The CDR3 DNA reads TGTGCCACCTGGGACGGGAAAGGGAGAGGTTATAAGAAACTCTTT.

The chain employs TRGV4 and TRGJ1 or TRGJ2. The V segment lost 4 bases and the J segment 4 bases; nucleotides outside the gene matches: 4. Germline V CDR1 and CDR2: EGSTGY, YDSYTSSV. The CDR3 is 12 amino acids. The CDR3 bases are TGTGCCACCTGGGAAAAGTATTATAAGAAACTCTTT. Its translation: CATWEKYYKKLF.

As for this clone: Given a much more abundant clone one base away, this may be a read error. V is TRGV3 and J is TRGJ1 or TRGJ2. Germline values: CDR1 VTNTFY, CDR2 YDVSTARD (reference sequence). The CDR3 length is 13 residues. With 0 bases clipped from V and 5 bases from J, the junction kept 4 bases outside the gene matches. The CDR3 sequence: CATWDRPHYKKLF. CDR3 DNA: TGTGCCACCTGGGACAGGCCTCATTATAAGAAACTCTTT.

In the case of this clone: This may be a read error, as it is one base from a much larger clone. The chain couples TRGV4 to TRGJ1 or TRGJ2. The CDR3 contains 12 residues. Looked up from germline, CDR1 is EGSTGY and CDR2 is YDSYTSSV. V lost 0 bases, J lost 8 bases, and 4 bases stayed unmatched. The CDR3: CATWDGPDKKLF. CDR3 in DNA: TGTGCCACCTGGGATGGGCCTGATAAGAAACTCTTT.

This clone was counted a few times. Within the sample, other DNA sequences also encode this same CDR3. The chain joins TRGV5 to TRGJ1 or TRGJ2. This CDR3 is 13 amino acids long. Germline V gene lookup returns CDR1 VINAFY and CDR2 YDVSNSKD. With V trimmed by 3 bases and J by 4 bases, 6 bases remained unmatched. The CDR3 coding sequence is TGTGCCACCTGGGACGGAATCTATTATAAGAAACTCTTT. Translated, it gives CATWDGIYYKKLF.

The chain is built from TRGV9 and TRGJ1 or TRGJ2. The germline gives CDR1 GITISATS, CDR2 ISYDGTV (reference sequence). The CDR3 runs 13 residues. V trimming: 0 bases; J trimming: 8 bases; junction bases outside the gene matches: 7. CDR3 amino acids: CALWEVEVHKKLF. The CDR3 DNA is TGTGCCTTGTGGGAGGTGGAAGTACATAAGAAACTCTTT.

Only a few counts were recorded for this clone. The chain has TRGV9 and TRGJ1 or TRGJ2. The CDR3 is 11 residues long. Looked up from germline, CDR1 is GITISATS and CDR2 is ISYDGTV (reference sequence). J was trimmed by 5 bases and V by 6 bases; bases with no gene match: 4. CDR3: CALWTHYKKLF. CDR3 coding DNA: TGTGCCTTGTGGACCCATTATAAGAAACTCTTT.

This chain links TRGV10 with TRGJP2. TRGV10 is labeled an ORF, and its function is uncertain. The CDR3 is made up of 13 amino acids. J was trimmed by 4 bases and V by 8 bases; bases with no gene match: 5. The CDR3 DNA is TGTGCTGCGTGGGTCAATAGTGATTGGATCAAGACGTTT. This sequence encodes CAAWVNSDWIKTF.

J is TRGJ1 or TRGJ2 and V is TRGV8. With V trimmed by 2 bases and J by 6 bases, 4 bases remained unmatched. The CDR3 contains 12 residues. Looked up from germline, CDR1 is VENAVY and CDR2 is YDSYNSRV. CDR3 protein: CATWDTSYKKLF. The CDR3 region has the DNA TGTGCCACCTGGGATACCAGTTATAAGAAACTCTTT.

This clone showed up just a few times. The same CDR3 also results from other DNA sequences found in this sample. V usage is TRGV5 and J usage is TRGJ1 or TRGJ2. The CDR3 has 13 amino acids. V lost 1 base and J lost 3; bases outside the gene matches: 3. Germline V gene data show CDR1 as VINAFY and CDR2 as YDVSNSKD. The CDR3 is CATWDRTYYKKLF. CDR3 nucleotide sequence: TGTGCCACCTGGGACAGAACTTATTATAAGAAACTCTTT.

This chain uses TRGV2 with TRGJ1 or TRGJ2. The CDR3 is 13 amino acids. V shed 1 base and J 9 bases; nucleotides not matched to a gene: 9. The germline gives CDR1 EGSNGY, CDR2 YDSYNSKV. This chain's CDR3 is CATWDGRGRKKLF. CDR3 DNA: TGTGCCACCTGGGACGGCCGGGGCCGTAAGAAACTCTTT.

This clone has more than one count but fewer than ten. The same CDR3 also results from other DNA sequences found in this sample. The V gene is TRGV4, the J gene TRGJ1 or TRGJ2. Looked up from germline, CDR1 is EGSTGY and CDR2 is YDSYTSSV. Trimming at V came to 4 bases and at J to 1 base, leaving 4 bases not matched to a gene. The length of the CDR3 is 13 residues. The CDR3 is CATWDGNYYKKLF. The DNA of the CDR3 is TGTGCCACCTGGGACGGCAATTATTATAAGAAACTCTTT.